Reported below is one T cell receptor beta chain. The V segment lost 9 bases and the J segment 2 bases; nucleotides outside the gene matches: 12. CDR3 size: 15 residues. The data were taken from a study of cytomegalovirus exposure and HLA in healthy donors. Overall study context: Of the donors genotyped, several hundred in all, 75% to 85% fell in the Caucasian-associated ancestry cluster.

The PCR made use of 60 Vbeta and 13 Jbeta primers. The assay was immunoSEQ multiplex PCR, and TCRdb's table has in-frame clones only and misses some. The sample totals tens of thousands of clones. The source is a woman in her thirties or forties in good health and CMV-seropositive. The V gene is TRBV5-3, the J gene TRBJ2-7; 9 bases fit TRBD1. TRBV5-3 is noted as an ORF with a role that remains uncertain. Sequences were obtained from PBMCs. Here the CDR3 reads CAITPHGTGPYEQYF. CDR3 nucleotides: TGTGCCATTACCCCGCACGGGACAGGGCCCTACGAGCAGTACTTC.